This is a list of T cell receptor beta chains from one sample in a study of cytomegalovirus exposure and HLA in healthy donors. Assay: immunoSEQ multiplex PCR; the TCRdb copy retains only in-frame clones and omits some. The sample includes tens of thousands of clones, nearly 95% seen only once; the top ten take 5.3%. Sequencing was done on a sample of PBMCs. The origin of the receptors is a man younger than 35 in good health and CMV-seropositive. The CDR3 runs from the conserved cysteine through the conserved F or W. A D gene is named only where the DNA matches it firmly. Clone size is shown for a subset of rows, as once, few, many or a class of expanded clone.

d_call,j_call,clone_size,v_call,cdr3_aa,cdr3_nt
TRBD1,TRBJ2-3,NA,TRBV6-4,CASSEGQGSTDTQYF,TGTGCCAGCAGTGAAGGACAGGGTAGCACAGATACGCAGTATTTT
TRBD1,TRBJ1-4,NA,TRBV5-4,CASSLQGRGEKLFF,TGTGCCAGCAGCTTACAGGGGAGAGGGGAAAAACTGTTTTTT
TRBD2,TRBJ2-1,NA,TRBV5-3,CARSQLGTSGRVSYNEQFF,TGTGCCAGAAGCCAACTAGGGACTAGCGGGAGGGTATCCTACAATGAGCAGTTCTTC
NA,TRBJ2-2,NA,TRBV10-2,CASGRGGANTGELFF,TGCGCCAGCGGGAGGGGGGGGGCAAACACCGGGGAGCTGTTTTTT
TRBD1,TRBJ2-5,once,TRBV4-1,CASSPWTGGTETQYF,TGCGCCAGCAGCCCTTGGACAGGGGGAACGGAGACCCAGTACTTC
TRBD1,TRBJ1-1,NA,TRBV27,CASSFGQGAEAFF,TGTGCCAGCAGTTTCGGACAGGGGGCTGAAGCTTTCTTT
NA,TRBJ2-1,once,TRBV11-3,CASSIGPAGYEQFF,TGTGCCAGCAGCATCGGACCAGCGGGTTATGAGCAGTTCTTC
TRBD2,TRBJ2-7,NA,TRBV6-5,CASSYLAGGYEQYF,TGTGCCAGCAGCTACCTAGCGGGAGGCTACGAGCAGTACTTC
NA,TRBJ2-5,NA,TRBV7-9,CASSPELAQETQYF,TGTGCCAGCAGCCCGGAACTAGCTCAAGAGACCCAGTACTTC
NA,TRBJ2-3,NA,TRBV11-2,CASSFSTGTTDTQYF,TGTGCCAGCAGCTTCTCCACAGGAACGACAGATACGCAGTATTTT
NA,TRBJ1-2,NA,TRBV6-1,CASSPLRVPDPGYTF,TGTGCCAGCAGCCCCCTGAGGGTCCCTGATCCTGGCTACACCTTC
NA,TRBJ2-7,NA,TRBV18,CASSLEGPYEQYF,TGTGCCAGCTCGCTGGAGGGACCGTACGAGCAGTACTTC
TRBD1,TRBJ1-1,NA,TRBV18,CASSPGTDEAFF,TGTGCCAGCTCACCAGGGACAGACGAAGCTTTCTTT
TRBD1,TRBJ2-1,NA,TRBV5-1,CASRRDRELSVGEQFF,TGCGCCAGCAGACGGGACAGGGAATTATCGGTAGGTGAGCAGTTCTTC
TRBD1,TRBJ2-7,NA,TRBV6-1,CASSEVGGTGTPYEQYF,TGTGCCAGCAGTGAAGTTGGCGGGACAGGGACCCCCTACGAGCAGTACTTC
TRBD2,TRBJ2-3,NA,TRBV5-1,CASSLAIGLAGMYDTQYF,TGCGCCAGCAGCTTGGCCATAGGACTAGCGGGCATGTATGATACGCAGTATTTT
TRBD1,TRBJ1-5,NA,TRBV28,CASSSDRVRNQPQHF,TGTGCCAGCAGCTCCGACAGGGTGAGGAATCAGCCCCAGCATTTT
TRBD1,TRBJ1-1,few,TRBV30,CAWKGGTGISEAFF,TGTGCCTGGAAGGGAGGGACAGGGATTTCTGAAGCTTTCTTT
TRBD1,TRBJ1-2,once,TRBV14,CASSQQGADYGYTF,TGTGCCAGCAGCCAACAGGGGGCCGACTATGGCTACACCTTC
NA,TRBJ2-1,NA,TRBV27,CASSSSGGTYNEQFF,TGTGCCAGCAGTTCTTCAGGGGGGACCTACAATGAGCAGTTCTTC
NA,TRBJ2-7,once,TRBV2,CASRLSYEQYF,TGTGCCAGCAGGCTTAGTTACGAGCAGTACTTC
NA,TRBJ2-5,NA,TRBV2,CASKENQGRAQYF,TGTGCCAGCAAAGAGAACCAGGGCCGGGCCCAGTACTTC
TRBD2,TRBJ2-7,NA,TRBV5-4,CASSLGLAGLVSYEQYF,TGTGCCAGCAGCCTGGGACTAGCGGGATTGGTTTCCTACGAGCAGTACTTC
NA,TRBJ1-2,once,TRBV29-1,CSVVGGGLSGYTF,TGCAGCGTTGTAGGGGGGGGCCTGAGCGGCTACACCTTC
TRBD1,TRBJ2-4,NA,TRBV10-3,CAISYTGGGLNIQYF,TGTGCCATCAGCTACACAGGGGGCGGTTTGAACATTCAGTACTTC